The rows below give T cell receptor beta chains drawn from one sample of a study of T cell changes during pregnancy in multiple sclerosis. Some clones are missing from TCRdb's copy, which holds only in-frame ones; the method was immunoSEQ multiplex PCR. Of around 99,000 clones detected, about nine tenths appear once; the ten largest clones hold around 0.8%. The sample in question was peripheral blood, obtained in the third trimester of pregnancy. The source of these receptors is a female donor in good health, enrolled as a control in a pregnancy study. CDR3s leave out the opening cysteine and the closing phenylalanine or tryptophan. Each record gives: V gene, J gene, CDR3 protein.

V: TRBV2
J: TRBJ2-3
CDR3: ARAPGLAGDTQY

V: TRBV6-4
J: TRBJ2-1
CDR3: ASSDSLTRTDEQF

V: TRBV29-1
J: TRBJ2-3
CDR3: SALQSADTQY

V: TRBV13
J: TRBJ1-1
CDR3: ASSSDRVHRPEAF

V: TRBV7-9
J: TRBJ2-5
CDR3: ASSIGLAGAGFQETQY

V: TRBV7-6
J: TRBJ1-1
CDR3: ASSLAGGPTGDYAEAF

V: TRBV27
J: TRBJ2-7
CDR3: ARKKGENYEQY

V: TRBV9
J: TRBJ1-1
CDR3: ASSVVRVGNTEAF

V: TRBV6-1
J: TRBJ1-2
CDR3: ASLGHELVYGYT

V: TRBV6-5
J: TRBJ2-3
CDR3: ASSYSTGDTQY

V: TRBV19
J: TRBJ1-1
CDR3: ASTSPEVTEAF

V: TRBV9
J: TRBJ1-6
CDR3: ASSEKQTGVGSPLH

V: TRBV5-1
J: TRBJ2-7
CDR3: ASSLDQGVIGEQY

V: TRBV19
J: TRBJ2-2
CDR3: ASSATSGGTGELF

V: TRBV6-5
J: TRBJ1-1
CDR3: ASSRDSRNTEAF

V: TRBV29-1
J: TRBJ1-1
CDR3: SVRTGYFNRTEAF

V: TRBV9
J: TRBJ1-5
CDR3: ASSVGAGGNQPQH

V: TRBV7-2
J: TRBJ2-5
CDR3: ASRSLETQY

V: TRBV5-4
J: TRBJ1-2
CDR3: ASKSGGQGNYGYT

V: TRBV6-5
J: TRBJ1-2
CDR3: ASSWKNRAPNYGYT

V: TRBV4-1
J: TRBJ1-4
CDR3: ASSPKSAQWPEKLF

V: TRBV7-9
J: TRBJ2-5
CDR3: ASSLDGTGVETQY

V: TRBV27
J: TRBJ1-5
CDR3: ASSLSGGAWSNQPQH